The rows below give T cell receptor beta chains drawn from one sample of a study of T cell clusters in autoimmune cytopenias. TCRdb reprocessed the multiplex PCR reads and stores each CDR3 protein as one record, lacking DNA. This sample's table reports about 3,500 distinct CDR3 sequences. The specimen sequenced was peripheral blood. These receptors all stem from a human donor with an autoimmune cytopenia or autoimmune hepatitis (not recorded which). CDR3s include the opening cysteine and the closing phenylalanine or tryptophan. Rows may omit the clone size; those that give it use once, few, many or a size class.

j_call v_call clone_size cdr3_length cdr3_aa
TRBJ2-5 TRBV6-5 medium-sized 13 CASSRGASETQYF
TRBJ1-1 TRBV11-1 - 14 CASSSTRQGLGAFF
TRBJ2-3 TRBV6-6 medium-sized 12 CASITSGGTQYF
TRBJ1-6 TRBV6-5 large 14 CASSYEGSNSPLHF
TRBJ2-3 TRBV20-1 medium-sized 13 CSAGAGGTDTQYF
TRBJ2-5 TRBV20-1 - 13 CSALYSGLETQYF
TRBJ2-7 TRBV5-1 - 13 CASSPGTTSEQYF
TRBJ1-2 TRBV6-4 - 16 CASSSTAGTGPYGYTF
TRBJ1-4 TRBV19 medium-sized 14 CASTRTFMGEKLFF
TRBJ1-4 TRBV6-4 medium-sized 15 CASSGQGLPNEKLFF
TRBJ1-4 TRBV12-3/TRBV12-4 - 14 CASSGDGSYEKLFF
TRBJ2-2 TRBV20-1 - 15 CSARDRGQGAGELFF
TRBJ1-1 TRBV15 medium-sized 13 CATSRGGVTEAFF
TRBJ2-4 TRBV19 medium-sized 17 CASNASAIVIAKNIQYF
TRBJ1-2 TRBV18 - 14 CASSDGVFLNGYTF
TRBJ1-1 TRBV10-2 medium-sized 14 CASSDGGLWTEAFF
TRBJ2-3 TRBV2 - 15 CASSVRGVGTDTQYF
TRBJ1-2 TRBV7-2 medium-sized 14 CASSSRQGRDGYTF
TRBJ1-2 TRBV5-1 medium-sized 13 CASSYGTSGGYTF
TRBJ2-2 TRBV12-3/TRBV12-4 medium-sized 14 CASTTAGNTGELFF
TRBJ1-2 TRBV6-5 medium-sized 13 CASSQTVNYGYTF
TRBJ1-4 TRBV7-9 medium-sized 16 CASSLGGNRAGEKLFF
TRBJ1-3 TRBV28 - 12 CATQGPGNTIYF
TRBJ2-6 TRBV6-5 medium-sized 15 CASSTGATGANVLTF
TRBJ1-2 TRBV6-2/TRBV6-3 medium-sized 16 CASSYARQGVTEGYTF
TRBJ1-4 TRBV5-1 medium-sized 15 CASSTGRTMNEKLFF
TRBJ1-5 TRBV28 - 15 CASSLFKGAHQPQHF
TRBJ2-5 TRBV5-5 medium-sized 14 CASSRLLNQETQYF
TRBJ1-4 TRBV6-2/TRBV6-3 medium-sized 15 CASSPWTATNEKLFF
TRBJ2-7 TRBV5-4 medium-sized 14 CASSYPDRGNEQYF
TRBJ2-1 TRBV19 medium-sized 14 CASSILGRHNEQFF
TRBJ1-4 TRBV30 medium-sized 13 CAWSETSYEKLFF
TRBJ2-3 TRBV28 - 14 CASSFQGSRDTQYF
TRBJ1-1 TRBV5-1 - 13 CASSLAPNTEAFF
TRBJ1-3 TRBV11-1 medium-sized 17 CASSSGTGPSFGNTIYF
TRBJ2-2 TRBV7-4 - 17 CASSLLLVRVDTGELFF
TRBJ2-5 TRBV7-3 - 12 CASSYLGETQYF
TRBJ1-2 TRBV6-5 - 14 CASSSPGELNGYTF
TRBJ2-3 TRBV12-3/TRBV12-4 medium-sized 16 CASSLAPTGGTDTQYF
TRBJ2-5 TRBV7-2 medium-sized 15 CASSLGSSLQETQYF
TRBJ2-1 TRBV5-4 medium-sized 14 CASSLAGTYNEQFF
TRBJ1-4 TRBV6-1 medium-sized 13 CASSSETGVKLFF
TRBJ2-1 TRBV6-5 medium-sized 15 CASSTPKESRNEQFF
TRBJ1-5 TRBV20-1 - 13 CSARAGPDQPQHF
TRBJ2-1 TRBV6-5 large 14 CASGRLSSYNEQFF
TRBJ1-1 TRBV28 - 16 CASRLPGVGQFTEAFF
TRBJ1-2 TRBV28 - 18 CASSFETSTGTGGHGYTF
TRBJ1-1 TRBV12-3/TRBV12-4 medium-sized 14 CASTPEGKEAEAFF
TRBJ2-3 TRBV11-2 medium-sized 14 CASSRLAGADTQYF
TRBJ2-5 TRBV20-1 - 14 CSASARDGQETQYF
TRBJ2-1 TRBV10-3 medium-sized 14 CASARDYSYNEQFF
TRBJ1-2 TRBV15 medium-sized 16 CATSRVRTGIEYGYTF
TRBJ1-2 TRBV27 medium-sized 15 CASSGVTGSIYGYTF